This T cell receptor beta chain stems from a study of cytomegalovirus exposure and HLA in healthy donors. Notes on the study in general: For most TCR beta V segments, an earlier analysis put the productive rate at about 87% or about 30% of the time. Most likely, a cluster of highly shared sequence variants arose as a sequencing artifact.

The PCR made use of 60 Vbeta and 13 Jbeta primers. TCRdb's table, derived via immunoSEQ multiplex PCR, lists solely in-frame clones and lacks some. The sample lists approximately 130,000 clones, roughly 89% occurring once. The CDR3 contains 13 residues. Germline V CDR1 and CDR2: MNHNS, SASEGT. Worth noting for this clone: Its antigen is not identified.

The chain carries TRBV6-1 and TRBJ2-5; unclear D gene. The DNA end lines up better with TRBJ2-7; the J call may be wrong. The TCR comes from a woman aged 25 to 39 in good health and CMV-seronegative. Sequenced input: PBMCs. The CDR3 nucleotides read TGTGCCAGCAGAGCCATAAGCTCCTACGAGCAGTACTTC. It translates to CASRAISSYEQYF.